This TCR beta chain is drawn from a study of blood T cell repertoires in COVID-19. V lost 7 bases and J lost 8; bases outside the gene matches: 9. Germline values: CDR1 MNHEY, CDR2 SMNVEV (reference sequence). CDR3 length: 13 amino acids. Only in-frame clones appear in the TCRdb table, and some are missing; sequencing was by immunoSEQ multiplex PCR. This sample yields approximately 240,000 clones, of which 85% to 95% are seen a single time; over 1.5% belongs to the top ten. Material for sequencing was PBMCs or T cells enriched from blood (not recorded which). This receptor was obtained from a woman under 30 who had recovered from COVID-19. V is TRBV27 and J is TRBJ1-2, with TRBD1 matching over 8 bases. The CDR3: CASKLEAGGGYTF. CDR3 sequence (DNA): TGTGCCAGCAAACTAGAGGCAGGGGGCGGCTACACCTTC.